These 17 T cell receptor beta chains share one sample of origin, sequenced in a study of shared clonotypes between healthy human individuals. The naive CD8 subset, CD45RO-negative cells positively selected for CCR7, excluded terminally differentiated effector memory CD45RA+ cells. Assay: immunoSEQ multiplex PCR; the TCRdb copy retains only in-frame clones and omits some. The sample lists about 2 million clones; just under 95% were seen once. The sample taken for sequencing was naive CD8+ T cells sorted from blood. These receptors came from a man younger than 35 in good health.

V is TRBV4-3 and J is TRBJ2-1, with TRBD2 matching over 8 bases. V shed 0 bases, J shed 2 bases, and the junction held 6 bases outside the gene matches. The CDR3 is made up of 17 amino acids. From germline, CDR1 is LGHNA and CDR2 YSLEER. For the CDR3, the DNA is TGCGCCAGCAGCCAAGATCTTTCAGCGGGAGCCTACAATGAGCAGTTCTTC. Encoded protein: CASSQDLSAGAYNEQFF.

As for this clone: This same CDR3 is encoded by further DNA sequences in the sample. CDR3 amino acids: CAWSLDSYEQYF. DNA for the CDR3: TGTGCCTGGAGTTTGGATTCCTACGAGCAGTACTTC. The chain joins TRBV30 to TRBJ2-7; the D is unclear. The CDR3 length is 12 residues. The V gene's germline CDR1 is GTSNPN and CDR2 SVGIG (reference sequence). The germline V and J ends were trimmed by 2 bases and 1 base, with 6 bases remaining between them.

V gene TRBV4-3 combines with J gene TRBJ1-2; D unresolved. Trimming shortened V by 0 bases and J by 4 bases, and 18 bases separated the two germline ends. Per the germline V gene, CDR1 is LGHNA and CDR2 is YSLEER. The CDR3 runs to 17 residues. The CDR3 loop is CASSQELGGWVIYGYTF. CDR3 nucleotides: TGCGCCAGCAGCCAAGAACTTGGAGGGTGGGTTATCTATGGCTACACCTTC.

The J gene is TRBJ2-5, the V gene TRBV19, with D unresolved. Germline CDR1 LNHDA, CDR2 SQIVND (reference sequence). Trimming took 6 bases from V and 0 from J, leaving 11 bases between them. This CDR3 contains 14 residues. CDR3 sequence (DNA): TGTGCCAGTAGGGACGCCACTAACCAAGAGACCCAGTACTTC. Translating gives CASRDATNQETQYF. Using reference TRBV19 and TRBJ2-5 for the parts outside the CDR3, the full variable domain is DGGITQSPKYLFRKEGQNVTLSCEQNLNHDAMYWYRQDPGQGLRLIYYSQIVNDFQKGDIAEGYSVSREKKESFPLTVTSAQKNPTAFYLCASRDATNQETQYFGPGTRLLVL.

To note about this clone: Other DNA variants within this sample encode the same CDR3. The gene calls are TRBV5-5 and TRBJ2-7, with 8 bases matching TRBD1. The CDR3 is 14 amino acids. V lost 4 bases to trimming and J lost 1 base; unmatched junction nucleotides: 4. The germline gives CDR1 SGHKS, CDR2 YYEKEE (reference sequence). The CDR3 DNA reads TGTGCCAGCAGCCTGCGGACAGGGTCCTACGAGCAGTACTTC. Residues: CASSLRTGSYEQYF.

The CDR3 sequence is CASSEARASSGANVLTF. The CDR3 DNA follows: TGTGCCAGCAGTGAAGCGCGGGCTAGCAGTGGGGCCAACGTCCTGACTTTC. This chain connects TRBV2 to TRBJ2-6; weak D call: TRBD2 (5 bases). Germline V gene sequence: CDR1 SNHLY, CDR2 FYNNEI. CDR3 size: 17 residues. The V and J ends lost 0 bases and 3 bases respectively, with 12 bases between them.

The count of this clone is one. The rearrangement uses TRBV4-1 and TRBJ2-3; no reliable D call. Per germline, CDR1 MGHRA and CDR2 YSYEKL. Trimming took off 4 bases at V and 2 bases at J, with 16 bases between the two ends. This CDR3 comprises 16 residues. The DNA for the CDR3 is TGCGCCAGCAGCCTACACCCGAGTAGATACACAGATACGCAGTATTTT. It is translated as CASSLHPSRYTDTQYF.

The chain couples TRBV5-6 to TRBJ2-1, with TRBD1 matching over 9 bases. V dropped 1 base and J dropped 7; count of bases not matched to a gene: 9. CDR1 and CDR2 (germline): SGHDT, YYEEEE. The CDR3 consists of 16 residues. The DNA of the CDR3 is TGTGCCAGCAGCTTGTCCGACAGGGGGGTATGGAATGAGCAGTTCTTC. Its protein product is CASSLSDRGVWNEQFF.

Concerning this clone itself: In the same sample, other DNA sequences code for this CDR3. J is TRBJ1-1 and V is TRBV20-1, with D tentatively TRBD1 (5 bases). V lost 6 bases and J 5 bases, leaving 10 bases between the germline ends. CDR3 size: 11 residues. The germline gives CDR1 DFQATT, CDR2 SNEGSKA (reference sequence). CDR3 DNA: TGCAGTGCCCAGGAGGGGACTGAAGCTTTCTTT. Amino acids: CSAQEGTEAFF.

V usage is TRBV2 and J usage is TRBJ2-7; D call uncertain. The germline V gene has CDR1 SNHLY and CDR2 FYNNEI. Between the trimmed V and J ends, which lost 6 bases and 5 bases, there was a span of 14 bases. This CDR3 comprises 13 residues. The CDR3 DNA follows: TGTGCCAGCAGGACCGGGCCCTGGGACGAGCAGTACTTC. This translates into CASRTGPWDEQYF.

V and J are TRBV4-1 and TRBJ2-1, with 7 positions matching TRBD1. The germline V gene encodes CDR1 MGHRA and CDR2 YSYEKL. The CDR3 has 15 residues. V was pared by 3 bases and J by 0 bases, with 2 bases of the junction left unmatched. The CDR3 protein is CASSHTGVSYNEQFF. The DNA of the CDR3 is TGCGCCAGCAGCCACACAGGGGTCTCCTACAATGAGCAGTTCTTC.

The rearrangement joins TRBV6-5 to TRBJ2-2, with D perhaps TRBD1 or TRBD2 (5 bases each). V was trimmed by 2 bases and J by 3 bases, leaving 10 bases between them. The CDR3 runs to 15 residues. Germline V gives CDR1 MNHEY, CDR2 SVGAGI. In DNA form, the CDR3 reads TGTGCCAGCAGTTACGGGGGTCTCGACACCGGGGAGCTGTTTTTT. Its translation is CASSYGGLDTGELFF.

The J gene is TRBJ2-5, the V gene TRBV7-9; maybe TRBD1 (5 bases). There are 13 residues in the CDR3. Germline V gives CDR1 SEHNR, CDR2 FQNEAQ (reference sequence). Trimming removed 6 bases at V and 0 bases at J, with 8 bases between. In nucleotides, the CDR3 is TGTGCCAGCAGAATACAGGACCAAGAGACCCAGTACTTC. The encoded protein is CASRIQDQETQYF.

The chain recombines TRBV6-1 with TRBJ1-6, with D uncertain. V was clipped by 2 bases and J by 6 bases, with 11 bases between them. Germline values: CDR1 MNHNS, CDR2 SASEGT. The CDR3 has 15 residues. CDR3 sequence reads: CASSELRLGNSPLHF. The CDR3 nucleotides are TGTGCCAGCAGTGAACTTCGGCTTGGTAATTCACCCCTCCACTTT.

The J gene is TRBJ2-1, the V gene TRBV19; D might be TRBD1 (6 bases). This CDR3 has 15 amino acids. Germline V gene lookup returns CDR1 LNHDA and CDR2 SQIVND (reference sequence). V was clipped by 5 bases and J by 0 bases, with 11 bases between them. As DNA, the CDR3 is TGTGCCAGTAGTTCCGGGACATTCTCCTACAATGAGCAGTTCTTC. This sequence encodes CASSSGTFSYNEQFF.

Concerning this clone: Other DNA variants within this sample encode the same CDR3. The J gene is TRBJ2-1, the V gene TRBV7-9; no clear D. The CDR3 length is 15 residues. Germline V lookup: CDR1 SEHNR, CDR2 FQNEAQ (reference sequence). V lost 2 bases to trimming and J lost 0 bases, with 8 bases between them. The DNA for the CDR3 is TGTGCCAGCAGCTTACCCGGCAGCTCCTACAATGAGCAGTTCTTC. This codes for CASSLPGSSYNEQFF.

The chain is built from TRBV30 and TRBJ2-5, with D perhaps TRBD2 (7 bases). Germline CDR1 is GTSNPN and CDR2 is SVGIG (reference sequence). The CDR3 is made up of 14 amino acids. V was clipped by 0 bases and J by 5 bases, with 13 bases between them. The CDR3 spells CAWSVGGARETQYF. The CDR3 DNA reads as TGTGCCTGGAGTGTAGGGGGGGCGCGGGAGACCCAGTACTTC. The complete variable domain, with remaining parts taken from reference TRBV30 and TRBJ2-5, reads SQTIHQWPATLVQPVGSPLSLECTVEGTSNPNLYWYRQAAGRGLQLLFYSVGIGQISSEVPQNLSASRPQDRQFILSSKKLLLSDSGFYLCAWSVGGARETQYFGPGTRLLVL.